The 30 T cell receptor beta chains below were found in one sample sequenced in a study of blood T cell repertoires in COVID-19. Sequencing used immunoSEQ multiplex PCR; TCRdb keeps in-frame clones, though not all of them. The repertoire holds about 36,000 clones, with about 80% as singletons. Sequenced: peripheral blood. The receptors originated from a man in his fifties or sixties with active COVID-19.

The chain joins TRBV2 to TRBJ1-1; TRBD1 agrees at 7 bases. The CDR3 runs to 14 residues. CDR1 and CDR2 from the germline V gene are SNHLY and FYNNEI. Unmatched junction bases numbered 7, after V lost 5 bases and J lost 4 bases. The CDR3 DNA is TGTGCCAGCAGTAGAGGGGGCTCGGGCACTGAAGCTTTCTTT. Amino acid sequence: CASSRGGSGTEAFF.

The V and J genes are TRBV7-2 and TRBJ2-5; the D is unclear. The germline gives CDR1 SGHTA, CDR2 FQGNSA. V was shortened by 2 bases and J by 5 bases, with 6 bases between the two germline ends. The CDR3 is 12 residues long. The CDR3 reads CASSLLRETQYF. As DNA, the CDR3 is TGTGCCAGCAGCTTATTACGGGAGACCCAGTACTTC.

This chain links TRBV1 with TRBJ2-5; the table names TRBD2, a call not compared with the DNA. TRBV1 is assigned pseudogene status. This CDR3 has 14 amino acids. For the CDR3, the DNA is TGCACCAGCGGCGATAGCGGGGAACAAGAGACCCAGTACTTC. This codes for CTSGDSGEQETQYF.

The J gene is TRBJ1-2, the V gene TRBV6-2 or TRBV6-3, with D tentatively TRBD1 (5 bases). The V end lost 0 bases, the J end lost 6 bases, and 17 bases lay between the germline ends. Germline V gives CDR1 MNHEY, CDR2 SVGEGT. The CDR3 has 16 residues. The CDR3 here is CASSYSRSALGDGYTF. The CDR3 DNA sequence: TGTGCCAGCAGTTACTCGAGAAGCGCGTTAGGGGATGGCTACACCTTC.

The chain employs TRBV5-1 and TRBJ2-3; 7 bases match TRBD2. V dropped 4 bases and J dropped 1; count of bases not matched to a gene: 6. This CDR3 has 15 amino acids. Per the germline V gene, CDR1 is SGHRS and CDR2 is YFSETQ. CDR3: CASSPGAGGTDTQYF. CDR3 DNA sequence: TGCGCCAGCAGCCCCGGGGCGGGAGGCACAGATACGCAGTATTTT.

V and J are TRBV20-1 and TRBJ2-7, with D maybe TRBD2 (6 bases). The germline CDR1 and CDR2 sequences are DFQATT and SNEGSKA (reference sequence). The CDR3 is 13 residues long. Trimming took off 3 bases at V and 2 bases at J, with 11 bases between the two ends. DNA of the CDR3: TGCAGTGCTAGTCCGGGAGCTACCTACGAGCAGTACTTC. Its translation is CSASPGATYEQYF.

This chain uses TRBV6-2 or TRBV6-3 with TRBJ1-1; the match to TRBD1 covers 9 bases. The trim removed 2 bases at V and 8 bases at J, leaving 6 bases unmatched. The CDR3 is made up of 14 amino acids. Germline CDR1 MNHEY, CDR2 SVGEGT. The CDR3 protein is CASSYQQGASEAFF. CDR3 bases: TGTGCCAGCAGTTACCAACAGGGGGCATCCGAAGCTTTCTTT.

The chain recombines TRBV20-1 with TRBJ2-3; the match to TRBD2 covers 7 bases. Germline lookup yields CDR1 DFQATT and CDR2 SNEGSKA (reference sequence). This CDR3 has 11 amino acids. The CDR3 reads CTAGDGDTQYF. Here the CDR3 DNA reads TGCACCGCGGGGGACGGAGATACGCAGTATTTT.

The CDR3 is CASSPPGLRHNEQFF. For the CDR3, the DNA is TGTGCCAGCAGCCCCCCAGGGCTACGGCACAATGAGCAGTTCTTC. V usage is TRBV27 and J usage is TRBJ2-1; weak D call: TRBD1 (5 bases). This CDR3 spans 15 amino acids. Looked up from germline, CDR1 is MNHEY and CDR2 is SMNVEV (reference sequence). V gave up 6 bases and J gave up 5 bases, with 17 bases separating them.

The chain joins TRBV7-2 to TRBJ1-2; D remains unclear. The CDR3 has 15 amino acids. Germline V gives CDR1 SGHTA, CDR2 FQGNSA. Trimming shortened V by 6 bases and J by 2 bases, and 16 bases separated the two germline ends. The CDR3 DNA sequence: TGTGCCAGCAGTCCCTCGGGTGTAGTAAACTATGGCTACACCTTC. Amino acid sequence: CASSPSGVVNYGYTF.

The V and J genes are TRBV27 and TRBJ2-1; D possibly corresponds to TRBD2 (5 bases). Between the trimmed V and J ends, which lost 8 bases and 6 bases, there was a span of 17 bases. The CDR3 is 14 amino acids. The germline V gene encodes CDR1 MNHEY and CDR2 SMNVEV (reference sequence). The CDR3 bases are TGTGCCAGCGGTTACGGGGTCGCCCCCAATGAGCAGTTCTTC. It encodes CASGYGVAPNEQFF.

The chain is built from TRBV7-2 and TRBJ2-1; 7 nucleotides agree with TRBD1. The CDR3 is 15 amino acids. The germline V gene encodes CDR1 SGHTA and CDR2 FQGNSA. V lost 3 bases and J lost 0; bases outside the gene matches: 2. CDR3: CASSLDRNSYNEQFF. In nucleotides, the CDR3 is TGTGCCAGCAGCTTGGACAGGAACTCCTACAATGAGCAGTTCTTC.

The gene calls are TRBV27 and TRBJ1-2; TRBD1 agrees at 9 bases. Germline V gene lookup returns CDR1 MNHEY and CDR2 SMNVEV (reference sequence). The CDR3 runs 15 residues. V was clipped by 2 bases and J by 0 bases; unmatched bases: 1. Written as DNA, the CDR3 is TGTGCCAGCAGTTTAACAGGGGGCCCTAACTATGGCTACACCTTC. Amino acids: CASSLTGGPNYGYTF.

This chain connects TRBV9 to TRBJ1-2, with D tentatively TRBD1 (6 bases). Germline V CDR1 and CDR2: SGDLS, YYNGEE. There are 15 residues in the CDR3. Deletions cut 0 bases from V and 6 bases from J, with 15 bases between. The CDR3 reads CASSVGGGQIHGYTF. Written as DNA, the CDR3 is TGTGCCAGCAGCGTAGGAGGTGGACAGATCCATGGCTACACCTTC.

J is TRBJ1-4 and V is TRBV18; D is undetermined. The CDR3 runs to 15 residues. Trimming cost V 1 base and J 4 bases, with 10 bases left between them. The germline CDR1 and CDR2 sequences are KGHSH and LQKENI. CDR3 in DNA: TGTGCCAGCTCACCACGTGGGTGGAGTAATGAAAAACTGTTTTTT. It is translated as CASSPRGWSNEKLFF.

A few counts support this clone. V is TRBV2 and J is TRBJ2-1; D remains unclear. The germline CDR1 and CDR2 sequences are SNHLY and FYNNEI. The CDR3 spans 16 residues. Trimming pared 3 bases from V and 0 bases from J, leaving 12 bases between. The CDR3 region has the DNA TGTGCCAGCAGTGACGCGTCAGTAGCCTCCTACAATGAGCAGTTCTTC. Residues: CASSDASVASYNEQFF. Full variable domain (rest looked up from reference TRBV2 and TRBJ2-1): EPEVTQTPSHQVTQMGQEVILRCVPISNHLYFYWYRQILGQKVEFLVSFYNNEISEKSEIFDDQFSVERPDGSNFTLKIRSTKLEDSAMYFCASSDASVASYNEQFFGPGTRLTVL.

The table lists this clone with a count of one. The V call is TRBV6-1, the J call TRBJ2-5; possibly TRBD1 for D (5 bases). Trimming cost V 5 bases and J 5 bases, with 12 bases left between them. In germline, CDR1 is MNHNS, CDR2 SASEGT. There are 13 residues in the CDR3. The CDR3 DNA reads as TGTGCCAGCAGTCCCCGACAGCTGGAGACCCAGTACTTC. Protein sequence: CASSPRQLETQYF.

The chain is built from TRBV9 and TRBJ1-6; TRBD1 matches 9 bases. J was trimmed by 6 bases and V by 0 bases; bases with no gene match: 1. This CDR3 contains 15 residues. Per the germline V gene, CDR1 is SGDLS and CDR2 is YYNGEE. The CDR3 nucleotides are TGTGCCAGCAGCGTAGGGGACAGGGTTAATTCACCCCTCCACTTT. Protein product: CASSVGDRVNSPLHF.

The chain recombines TRBV4-3 with TRBJ2-5, with 11 bases aligning to TRBD2. This CDR3 comprises 15 residues. Germline CDR1 reads LGHNA; CDR2 reads YSLEER. V was clipped by 2 bases and J by 5 bases; unmatched bases: 4. This CDR3 is CASSQNSGGAETQYF. The DNA of the CDR3 is TGCGCCAGCAGCCAAAATAGCGGGGGGGCGGAGACCCAGTACTTC.

The rearrangement uses TRBV5-8 and TRBJ2-1; tentatively, D is TRBD2 (5 bases). Between the trimmed V and J ends, which lost 6 bases and 0 bases, there was a span of 13 bases. CDR1 is SGHTS and CDR2 is YDEGEE in the germline V gene. There are 15 residues in the CDR3. The CDR3 spells CASKAGGSSYNEQFF. CDR3 nucleotides: TGTGCCAGCAAGGCGGGTGGAAGCTCCTACAATGAGCAGTTCTTC. The complete variable domain, with remaining parts taken from reference TRBV5-8 and TRBJ2-1, reads EAGVTQSPTHLIKTRGQQATLRCSPISGHTSVYWYQQALGLGLQFLLWYDEGEERNRGNFPPRFSGRQFPNYSSELNVNALELEDSALYLCASKAGGSSYNEQFFGPGTRLTVL.

The rearrangement links TRBV11-2 to TRBJ2-1, with D tentatively TRBD2 (5 bases). Germline lookup yields CDR1 SGHAT and CDR2 FQNNGV. The CDR3 sequence is 14 residues long. The ends were cut back, 2 bases at V and 7 bases at J, with 12 bases in the middle. As DNA, the CDR3 is TGTGCCAGCAGCTTAAGCGGACCTCTGAATGAGCAGTTCTTC. Translated: CASSLSGPLNEQFF.

This clone came up a few times. This chain uses TRBV5-6 with TRBJ1-2; a weak D match, TRBD1 (5 bases). The CDR3 contains 15 residues. V was shortened by 4 bases and J by 4 bases, with 17 bases between the two germline ends. From germline, CDR1 is SGHDT and CDR2 YYEEEE. CDR3 protein: CASSRTMGLSYGYTF. CDR3 sequence (DNA): TGTGCCAGCAGCCGCACCATGGGACTTAGCTATGGCTACACCTTC. Using reference TRBV5-6 and TRBJ1-2 for the parts outside the CDR3, the full variable domain is DAGVTQSPTHLIKTRGQQVTLRCSPKSGHDTVSWYQQALGQGPQFIFQYYEEEERQRGNFPDRFSGHQFPNYSSELNVNALLLGDSALYLCASSRTMGLSYGYTFGSGTRLTVV.

The V gene is TRBV19, the J gene TRBJ1-3; a weak D match, TRBD1 (5 bases). V gave up 3 bases and J gave up 0 bases, with 12 bases separating them. The CDR3 runs 16 residues. The germline V gene encodes CDR1 LNHDA and CDR2 SQIVND (reference sequence). The CDR3 region has the DNA TGTGCCAGTAGTATCCGTCGGGGGAGCTCTGGAAACACCATATATTTT. Its protein is CASSIRRGSSGNTIYF.

This chain joins TRBV6-5 and TRBJ1-1; TRBD1 agrees at 7 bases. Per the germline V gene, CDR1 is MNHEY and CDR2 is SVGAGI. J lost 2 bases, V lost 6 bases, and 6 bases had no gene match. The CDR3 contains 14 residues. The chain's CDR3 is CASRGDSANTEAFF. The CDR3 DNA follows: TGTGCCAGCAGAGGGGACAGCGCTAACACTGAAGCTTTCTTT.

The V call is TRBV9, the J call TRBJ1-1; TRBD1 agrees at 9 bases. Unmatched junction bases numbered 9, after V lost 0 bases and J lost 0 bases. CDR1 and CDR2 (germline): SGDLS, YYNGEE. CDR3 size: 18 residues. In DNA form, the CDR3 reads TGTGCCAGCAGCGTAGCATCCGGGACAGGGACGATGAACACTGAAGCTTTCTTT. This encodes CASSVASGTGTMNTEAFF.

J is TRBJ1-3 and V is TRBV7-2; TRBD1 agrees at 12 bases. J was trimmed by 8 bases and V by 5 bases; bases with no gene match: 10. Germline V gives CDR1 SGHTA, CDR2 FQGNSA. This CDR3 has 16 residues. CDR3 DNA: TGTGCCAGCAGCCTCCAGCCGGGACAGGGGGCTGACACCATATATTTT. This translates into CASSLQPGQGADTIYF.

The chain joins TRBV19 to TRBJ2-1; D might be TRBD1 (6 bases). Germline CDR1 is LNHDA and CDR2 is SQIVND (reference sequence). V lost 0 bases and J lost 7, with 16 bases in between. There are 16 residues in the CDR3. CDR3 in amino acids: CASSIEGAGSLNEQFF. The CDR3, as DNA: TGTGCCAGTAGTATAGAGGGGGCCGGGTCCCTAAATGAGCAGTTCTTC.

V gene TRBV15 combines with J gene TRBJ1-1; D ambiguous. The CDR3 length is 17 residues. The V gene's germline CDR1 is LNHNV and CDR2 YYDKDF (reference sequence). V was shortened by 1 base and J by 0 bases, with 15 bases between the two germline ends. DNA for the CDR3: TGTGCCACCAGCAGAGGAGCCTCCGGTGCGATGAACACTGAAGCTTTCTTT. Its protein product is CATSRGASGAMNTEAFF.

This chain connects TRBV3-1 (or the pseudogene TRBV3-2) to TRBJ2-1; 9 nucleotides match TRBD2. There are 17 residues in the CDR3. Germline V gives CDR1 LGHDT, CDR2 YNNKEL (reference sequence). Trimming cost V 6 bases and J 2 bases; bases outside gene matches: 11. For the CDR3, the DNA is TGTGCCAGCAGTCAGGAACGTAGCGGGAGAGCCTACAATGAGCAGTTCTTC. Translation gives CASSQERSGRAYNEQFF.

The chain combines TRBV7-2 with TRBJ2-7; D is unresolved. With 11 bases removed from V and 0 bases from J, the gap between germline ends came to 17 bases. Germline CDR1 SGHTA, CDR2 FQGNSA. This CDR3 region has 14 residues. The CDR3 DNA reads TGTGCCTCAACCCCAGGCTCGAGCTCCTACGAGCAGTACTTC. Its translation is CASTPGSSSYEQYF.